This T cell receptor beta chain was documented in a study of T cells in women clearing cervical HPV infection. Trimming removed 6 bases from V and 0 bases from J, with 12 bases in between. The CDR3 runs 14 residues. Per the germline V gene, CDR1 is SGHRS and CDR2 is YFSETQ. The table came from immunoSEQ multiplex PCR; TCRdb's copy has only in-frame clones and leaves some out. This sample's clone table lists 31,000 or so clones. As regards this clone: The DNA ends 3 residues before the CDR3 does, and the rest of the CDR3 is filled in from the germline J gene.

The chain couples TRBV5-1 to TRBJ1-2, with a weak D call TRBD1 (6 bases). The receptor comes from a woman aged 18-70 years with a cervical HPV16 infection that either progressed to CIN3+ or cleared (not recorded which). Sequenced: blood buffy coat. The part of the CDR3 DNA that was read is TGCGCCAGCACTCCAGGGGAGCCTAACTATGGC. Its protein is CASTPGEPNYG. Given in full, the CDR3 is CASTPGEPNYGYTF.